A selection of T cell receptor beta chains follows, all from one sample in a study of identical twins. MiXCR, run by TCRdb on the 5' RACE reads, gives a single entry per CDR3 protein. The sample records under 500,000 distinct CDR3 sequences, roughly an eighth being singletons. These sequences were also reported in another study, on yellow fever vaccine responses in identical twins.

Sequenced sample: CD4+ T cells sorted from blood. These receptor sequences come from a woman under 30 in good health. The CDR3 runs from the conserved cysteine through the conserved F or W. The order of the fields is CDR3 protein, J gene, V gene.

CASSGTGFEETQYF TRBJ2-5 TRBV6-1
CASSRAGDRGYGYTF TRBJ1-2 TRBV7-2
CASSSPRTSGELFF TRBJ2-2 TRBV7-3
CASKGGTSLEQFF TRBJ2-1 TRBV28
CSAMSLGTRTYEQYF TRBJ2-7 TRBV20-1
CSAAPTGYYGYTF TRBJ1-2 TRBV20-1
CAGFTTSGLADTQYF TRBJ2-3 TRBV7-9
CSAKDRNTEAFF TRBJ1-1 TRBV20-1
CASSSQTGVFNEQFF TRBJ2-1 TRBV5-5
CASRPSSGGSGTQYF TRBJ2-3 TRBV12-3/TRBV12-4
CASSQGGTGRSTDTQYF TRBJ2-3 TRBV23-1
CASSYGNYGYTF TRBJ1-2 TRBV6-2/TRBV6-3
CASSQNVRSVGAKNIQYF TRBJ2-4 TRBV4-3
CASSARLATLLFF TRBJ2-1 TRBV5-6
CASRWSLGGNQPQHF TRBJ1-5 TRBV6-1
CASSPQTLADTGELFF TRBJ2-2 TRBV18
CASSLLGDEVNTEAFF TRBJ1-1 TRBV25-1
CASSAAGTATYEQYF TRBJ2-7 TRBV6-1
CASSKEGYNEQFF TRBJ2-1 TRBV5-1
CASTYREGAFF TRBJ1-1 TRBV12-3/TRBV12-4
CASSLGGELYEQYF TRBJ2-7 TRBV12-3/TRBV12-4
CASSRQASASTGELFF TRBJ2-2 TRBV5-1
CSVNDNTF TRBJ1-2 TRBV29-1
CASSLQTTNEKLFF TRBJ1-4 TRBV7-9
CATSDPGTGGYNEQFF TRBJ2-1 TRBV24-1
CASSAGTGKKFTDTQYF TRBJ2-3 TRBV9
CASGSFPGLNSNQPQHF TRBJ1-5 TRBV12-5
CSVHLGTGLREQYF TRBJ2-7 TRBV29-1
CASSPTRGGPQETQYF TRBJ2-5 TRBV4-3
CASSYGRGFYEQYF TRBJ2-7 TRBV6-5
CASSFGSQGTLYF TRBJ1-3 TRBV28
CASSLIPTGGDSNQPQHF TRBJ1-5 TRBV11-2
CASSTSGKGKNIQYF TRBJ2-4 TRBV2
CASSRDREKETQYF TRBJ2-5 TRBV6-2/TRBV6-3
CASSIRLDLHEQYF TRBJ2-7 TRBV4-2
CASSVERGAYTDTQYF TRBJ2-3 TRBV25-1
CAIGDSSTDTQYF TRBJ2-3 TRBV10-3
CASSESGRGKEQFF TRBJ2-1 TRBV12-3/TRBV12-4
CSARNNRGLYNEQFF TRBJ2-1 TRBV20-1
CASSVIAPRGGYEQYF TRBJ2-7 TRBV7-2
CSVVGNTEAFF TRBJ1-1 TRBV29-1
CASSSGGSGETQYF TRBJ2-5 TRBV6-5